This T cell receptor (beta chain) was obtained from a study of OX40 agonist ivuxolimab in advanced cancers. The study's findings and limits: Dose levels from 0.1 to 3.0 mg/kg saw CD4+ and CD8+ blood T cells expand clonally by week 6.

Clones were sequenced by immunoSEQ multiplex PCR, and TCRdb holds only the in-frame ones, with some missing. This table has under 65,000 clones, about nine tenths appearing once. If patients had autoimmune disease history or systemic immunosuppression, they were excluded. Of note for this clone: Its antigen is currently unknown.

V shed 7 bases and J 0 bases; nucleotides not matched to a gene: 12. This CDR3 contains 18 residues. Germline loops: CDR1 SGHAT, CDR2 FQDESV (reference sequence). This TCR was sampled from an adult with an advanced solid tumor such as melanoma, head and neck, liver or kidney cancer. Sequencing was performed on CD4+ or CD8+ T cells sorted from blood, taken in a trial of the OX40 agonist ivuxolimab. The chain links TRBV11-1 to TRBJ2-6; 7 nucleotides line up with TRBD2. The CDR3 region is CASINLRGGASGANVLTF. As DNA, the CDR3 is TGTGCCAGCATCAACCTCCGGGGAGGGGCCTCTGGGGCCAACGTCCTGACTTTC.